This is a list of T cell receptor beta chains from one sample in a study of metastatic and nonmetastatic thyroid tumors. MiXCR reprocessed the PCR reads for TCRdb. The sample includes around 20,000 clones, about 11% of them seen just once. Sequencing was performed on blood. These receptors all stem from a female donor with papillary thyroid cancer or a benign thyroid nodule (not recorded which). Some clones in this sample may be carry-over from other donors' samples. The CDR3 runs from the conserved cysteine through the conserved F or W. The D gene is left open where the match is weak. The listing skips clone size in some rows; elsewhere it reads once, few, many or a size class.

size	V	J	D	CDR3	DNA
many	TRBV11-3	TRBJ2-1	NA	CASSLGSDEQFF	TGTGCCAGCAGCTTGGGGTCCGATGAGCAGTTCTTC
many	TRBV2	TRBJ2-7	NA	CASIVGSSYEQYF	TGTGCCAGCATCGTAGGGAGTAGCTACGAGCAGTACTTC
many	TRBV6-2/TRBV6-3	TRBJ1-5	TRBD1	CASSRTQGVGNQPQHF	TGTGCCAGCAGCCGAACCCAGGGGGTTGGCAATCAGCCCCAGCATTTT
many	TRBV28	TRBJ1-5	NA	CASSRADNQPQHF	TGTGCCAGCAGTCGGGCGGACAATCAGCCCCAGCATTTT
many	TRBV7-6	TRBJ2-1	NA	CASSASGGYNEQFF	TGTGCCAGCAGCGCGAGCGGAGGATACAATGAGCAGTTCTTC
many	TRBV7-2	TRBJ2-1	NA	CASSLGWGDLSGDEQFF	TGTGCCAGCAGCCTAGGATGGGGAGACCTTTCGGGGGACGAGCAGTTCTTC
medium-sized	TRBV6-1	TRBJ2-7	TRBD2	CASSEGPSGRNYEQYF	TGTGCCAGCAGTGAGGGTCCCAGCGGGAGAAACTACGAGCAGTACTTC
few	TRBV5-4	TRBJ2-7	NA	CASSSLVDEQYF	TGTGCCAGCAGCTCCCTAGTCGACGAGCAGTACTTC
many	TRBV4-3	TRBJ2-1	TRBD1	CASSQVTGGYNEQFF	TGCGCCAGCAGCCAGGTTACAGGGGGCTACAATGAGCAGTTCTTC
medium-sized	TRBV28	TRBJ1-6	TRBD1	CASSSGTAHNSPLHF	TGTGCCAGCAGCTCGGGGACAGCCCATAATTCACCCCTCCACTTT
many	TRBV6-1	TRBJ2-5	TRBD1	CASSTRIKTGTGTETQYF	TGTGCCAGCAGCACGAGGATTAAAACCGGGACAGGGACGGAGACCCAGTACTTC
many	TRBV28	TRBJ2-4	NA	CASSLGLSTKNIQYF	TGTGCCAGCAGTTTGGGGTTGTCGACCAAAAACATTCAGTACTTC
many	TRBV15	TRBJ1-4	TRBD1	CATSSKTGGNEKLFF	TGTGCCACCAGCAGTAAGACAGGGGGCAATGAAAAACTGTTTTTT
many	TRBV6-1	TRBJ1-1	NA	CASTKGLQSTEAFF	TGTGCCAGCACCAAAGGCCTCCAAAGCACTGAAGCTTTCTTT
many	TRBV7-3	TRBJ2-6	NA	CASTQGPGANVLTF	TGTGCCAGCACCCAGGGTCCTGGGGCCAACGTCCTGACTTTC
many	TRBV11-3	TRBJ2-2	NA	CASSLEPGPGELFF	TGTGCCAGCAGCTTAGAGCCGGGACCCGGGGAGCTGTTTTTT
medium-sized	TRBV28	TRBJ2-2	TRBD2	CASSSGRLPTGELFF	TGTGCCAGCAGTTCCGGGAGGCTTCCCACCGGGGAGCTGTTTTTT
many	TRBV5-1	TRBJ2-1	TRBD2	CASGILLAGGRDEQFF	TGCGCCAGCGGCATCCTCTTAGCGGGAGGGCGGGATGAGCAGTTCTTC
many	TRBV2	TRBJ2-7	TRBD1	CASSGGQGAAYEQYF	TGTGCCAGCAGTGGGGGACAGGGGGCTGCTTACGAGCAGTACTTC
many	TRBV6-5	TRBJ2-5	NA	CASSYWADREETQYF	TGTGCCAGCAGTTACTGGGCAGACCGCGAGGAGACCCAGTACTTC
many	TRBV7-2	TRBJ2-7	NA	CASSLEPLAKEQYF	TGTGCCAGCAGCTTAGAGCCACTAGCAAAAGAGCAGTACTTC
medium-sized	TRBV12-3/TRBV12-4	TRBJ2-3	NA	CASRSPPTDTQYF	TGTGCCAGCAGGTCCCCACCCACAGATACGCAGTATTTT
many	TRBV12-3/TRBV12-4	TRBJ2-2	NA	CASRTPNTGELFF	TGTGCCAGTCGGACACCTAACACCGGGGAGCTGTTTTTT
many	TRBV5-5	TRBJ2-2	NA	CASSLEPLNTGELFF	TGTGCCAGCAGCTTGGAACCCCTAAACACCGGGGAGCTGTTTTTT
few	TRBV28	TRBJ2-7	NA	CASRRGSYEQYW	TGTGCCAGCAGAAGGGGGTCCTACGAGCAGTACTGG
many	TRBV7-9	TRBJ2-1	NA	CASSLAGPYNEQFF	TGTGCCAGCAGCTTAGCGGGGCCCTACAATGAGCAGTTCTTC
many	TRBV2	TRBJ1-2	NA	CASSENRVEGYTF	TGTGCCAGCAGTGAAAACAGGGTTGAGGGCTACACCTTC
NA	TRBV20-1	TRBJ1-6	NA	CSARDGQSSSPLHF	TGCAGCGCTAGAGATGGGCAGTCTTCTTCACCCCTCCACTTT
many	TRBV20-1	TRBJ2-1	TRBD2	CRVSGTSGNEQFF	TGCAGGGTCTCCGGGACTAGCGGGAATGAGCAGTTCTTC
many	TRBV2	TRBJ2-7	NA	CASSVPGQRKRYEQYF	TGTGCCAGCAGTGTTCCAGGACAGCGGAAACGCTACGAGCAGTACTTC
NA	TRBV27	TRBJ2-7	NA	CASSFSGTNYEQYF	TGTGCCAGCAGTTTCTCCGGGACAAACTACGAGCAGTACTTC
many	TRBV29-1	TRBJ2-7	NA	CSVQGGQTSYEQYF	TGCAGCGTCCAGGGGGGGCAGACCTCCTACGAGCAGTACTTC
few	TRBV5-6	TRBJ1-6	NA	CASSLAGSTGRHF	TGTGCCAGCAGCTTGGCGGGCTCTACAGGGAGGCACTTT
many	TRBV19	TRBJ2-1	TRBD2	CASSIGGGWHEQFF	TGTGCCAGTAGTATAGGGGGAGGGTGGCATGAGCAGTTCTTC
many	TRBV28	TRBJ2-6	NA	CASRRDRTGANVLTF	TGTGCCAGCAGGCGAGACAGGACTGGGGCCAACGTCCTGACTTTC
many	TRBV9	TRBJ2-1	NA	CASSVGGLGSYNEQFF	TGTGCCAGCAGCGTAGGAGGACTGGGCTCCTACAACGAGCAGTTCTTC
NA	TRBV10-1	TRBJ2-3	TRBD2	CASGTSGSYTQYF	TGCGCCAGCGGGACTAGCGGGAGCTATACGCAGTATTTT
many	TRBV29-1	TRBJ2-1	TRBD2	CSVDLLGLAGYNEQFF	TGCAGCGTTGACCTCTTGGGACTAGCGGGTTACAATGAGCAGTTCTTC
NA	TRBV9	TRBJ2-7	NA	CASSVGPAGRYEQYF	TGTGCCAGCAGCGTAGGGCCGGCGGGGCGCTACGAGCAGTACTTC
many	TRBV11-2	TRBJ2-7	TRBD1	CASSLDSGQGLYEQYF	TGTGCCAGCAGCTTAGATTCCGGACAGGGCCTTTACGAGCAGTACTTC
NA	TRBV27	TRBJ2-7	NA	CASGSSGGYEQYF	TGTGCCAGCGGCAGCAGCGGAGGCTACGAGCAGTACTTC
many	TRBV25-1	TRBJ2-5	NA	CASSEFSGGETQYF	TGTGCCAGCAGTGAATTTAGCGGAGGGGAGACCCAGTACTTC
many	TRBV20-1	TRBJ2-1	TRBD2	CSAREAGVGEQFF	TGCAGTGCTAGAGAGGCGGGAGTTGGTGAGCAGTTCTTC
many	TRBV4-1	TRBJ2-6	NA	CASSLRQVSLSGANVLTF	TGCGCCAGCAGCCTCCGACAGGTCTCCCTCTCTGGGGCCAACGTCCTGACTTTC
many	TRBV9	TRBJ2-2	NA	CASSEGGRERTGELFF	TGTGCCAGCAGCGAGGGGGGCCGGGAGAGGACCGGGGAGCTGTTTTTT
many	TRBV14	TRBJ2-7	NA	CASSQGIGYEQYF	TGTGCCAGCAGCCAAGGTATAGGGTACGAGCAGTACTTC
many	TRBV6-1	TRBJ2-4	NA	CASGDNIQYF	TGTGCCAGCGGAGACAACATTCAGTACTTC
medium-sized	TRBV6-4	TRBJ2-2	NA	CASSDSTNTGELFF	TGTGCCAGCAGTGACTCGACTAACACCGGGGAGCTGTTTTTT
medium-sized	TRBV6-4	TRBJ2-1	TRBD2	CASSDSTSGYNEQFF	TGTGCCAGCAGTGACTCCACTAGCGGGTACAATGAGCAGTTCTTC
many	TRBV10-1	TRBJ2-1	TRBD1	CASSDRDRGEYNEQFF	TGCGCCAGCAGTGATCGGGACAGGGGGGAGTACAATGAGCAGTTCTTC
many	TRBV7-2	TRBJ2-7	TRBD1	CASGRTGISYEQYF	TGTGCCAGCGGTCGGACAGGGATAAGTTACGAGCAGTACTTC
NA	TRBV12-5	TRBJ2-7	TRBD1	CASGLDWGGQVLYEQYF	TGTGCTAGTGGTTTGGACTGGGGCGGACAGGTGTTGTACGAGCAGTACTTC
many	TRBV24-1	TRBJ1-5	NA	CATSVDEGSQISSNQPQHF	TGTGCCACCAGTGTAGATGAAGGGAGTCAGATATCGAGCAATCAGCCCCAGCATTTT
many	TRBV20-1	TRBJ1-2	NA	CSARLERSNGYTF	TGCAGTGCTAGACTCGAGCGATCTAATGGCTACACCTTC